This entry features one T cell receptor (beta chain) sequence. The assay was immunoSEQ multiplex PCR, and TCRdb's table has in-frame clones only and misses some. The table has over 100,000 clones, about four fifths seen once; the top ten hold 16%. The data were taken from a study of blood T cell repertoires in COVID-19. Across the study: COVID-19 samples, acute and convalescent, were from the United States, Italy and Spain. Nucleic acid was either cDNA or gDNA, and it came from T cells, B-cell-depleted T cells, or PBMCs.

Germline V gene data show CDR1 as LGHDT and CDR2 as YNNKEL (reference sequence). Trimming at V came to 5 bases and at J to 5 bases, leaving 19 bases not matched to a gene. The CDR3 consists of 18 residues. This clonotype was sampled from a man between 60 and 75 years old with active or convalescent COVID-19. The chain carries TRBV3-1 (or the pseudogene TRBV3-2) and TRBJ2-3; 7 bases align to TRBD2. Specimen: peripheral blood. The CDR3 region is CASSFRTGGADPKDTQYF. CDR3 sequence (DNA): TGTGCCAGCAGCTTTCGGACGGGGGGAGCGGATCCTAAAGATACGCAGTATTTT.